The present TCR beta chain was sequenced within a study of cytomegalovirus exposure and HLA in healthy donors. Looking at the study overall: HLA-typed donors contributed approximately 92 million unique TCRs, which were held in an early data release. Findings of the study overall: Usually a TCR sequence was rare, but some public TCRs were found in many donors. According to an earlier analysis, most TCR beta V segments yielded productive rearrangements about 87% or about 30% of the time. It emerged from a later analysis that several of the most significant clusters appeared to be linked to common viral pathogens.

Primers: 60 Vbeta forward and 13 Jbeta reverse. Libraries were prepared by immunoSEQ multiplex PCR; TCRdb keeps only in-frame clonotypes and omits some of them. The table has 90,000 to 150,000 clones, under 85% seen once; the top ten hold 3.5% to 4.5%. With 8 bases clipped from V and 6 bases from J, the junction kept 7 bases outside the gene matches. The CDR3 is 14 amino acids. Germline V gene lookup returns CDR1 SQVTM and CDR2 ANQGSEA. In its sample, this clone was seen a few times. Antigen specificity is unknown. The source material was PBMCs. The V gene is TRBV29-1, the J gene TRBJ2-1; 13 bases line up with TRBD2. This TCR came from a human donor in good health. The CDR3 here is CSMTSGRRGNEQFF. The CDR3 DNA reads TGCAGCATGACTAGCGGGAGGCGTGGCAATGAGCAGTTCTTC.